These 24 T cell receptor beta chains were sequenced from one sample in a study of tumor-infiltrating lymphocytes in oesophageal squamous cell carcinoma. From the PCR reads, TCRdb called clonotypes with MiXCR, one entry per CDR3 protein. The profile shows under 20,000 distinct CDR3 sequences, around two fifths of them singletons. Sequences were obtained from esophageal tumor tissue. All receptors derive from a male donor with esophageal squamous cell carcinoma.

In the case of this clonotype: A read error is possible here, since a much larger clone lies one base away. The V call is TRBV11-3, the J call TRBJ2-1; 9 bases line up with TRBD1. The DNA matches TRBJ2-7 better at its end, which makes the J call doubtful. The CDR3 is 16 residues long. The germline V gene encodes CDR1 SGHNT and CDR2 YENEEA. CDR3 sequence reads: CASSPRQGQGYNEQYF. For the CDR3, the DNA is TGTGCCAGCAGCCCGCGACAGGGACAGGGATACAATGAGCAGTACTTC.

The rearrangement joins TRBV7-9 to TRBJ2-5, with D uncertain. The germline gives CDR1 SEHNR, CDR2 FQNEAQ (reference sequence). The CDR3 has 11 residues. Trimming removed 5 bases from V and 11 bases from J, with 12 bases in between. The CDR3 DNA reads TGTGCCAGCAGCCATAGCAATGAGCAGTACTTC. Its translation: CASSHSNEQYF.

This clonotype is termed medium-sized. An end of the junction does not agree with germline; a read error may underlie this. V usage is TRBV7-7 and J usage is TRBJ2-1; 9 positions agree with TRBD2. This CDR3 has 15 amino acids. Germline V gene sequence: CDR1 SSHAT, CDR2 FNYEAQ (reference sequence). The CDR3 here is CASSLFSGSYNEQFF. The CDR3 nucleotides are TGTGCTAGCAGCTTATTTAGCGGGAGTTACAATGAGCAGTTCTTC.

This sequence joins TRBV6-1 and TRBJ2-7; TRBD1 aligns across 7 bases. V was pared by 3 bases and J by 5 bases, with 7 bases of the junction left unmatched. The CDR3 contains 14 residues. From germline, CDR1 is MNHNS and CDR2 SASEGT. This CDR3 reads CASSDAGGVNEQYF. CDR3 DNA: TGTGCCAGCAGTGACGCAGGGGGTGTCAACGAGCAGTACTTC.

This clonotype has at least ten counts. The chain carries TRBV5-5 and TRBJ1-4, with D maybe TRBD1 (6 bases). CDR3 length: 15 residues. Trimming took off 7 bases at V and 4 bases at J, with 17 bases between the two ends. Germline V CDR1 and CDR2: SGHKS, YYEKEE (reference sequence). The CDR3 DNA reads TGTGCCAGCTCGACTCAAGACAGGAGTAATGAAAAACTGTTTTTT. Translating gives CASSTQDRSNEKLFF.

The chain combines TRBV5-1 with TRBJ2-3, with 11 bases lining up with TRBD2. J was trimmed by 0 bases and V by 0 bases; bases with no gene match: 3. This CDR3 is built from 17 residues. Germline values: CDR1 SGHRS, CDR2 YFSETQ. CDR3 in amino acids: CASSLALAGGSTDTQYF. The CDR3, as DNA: TGCGCCAGCAGCTTGGCCCTAGCGGGGGGAAGCACAGATACGCAGTATTTT.

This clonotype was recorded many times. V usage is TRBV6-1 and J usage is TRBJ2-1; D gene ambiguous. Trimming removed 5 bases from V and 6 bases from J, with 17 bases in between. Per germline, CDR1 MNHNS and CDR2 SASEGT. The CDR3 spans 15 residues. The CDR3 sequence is CASSYERSLGNEQFF. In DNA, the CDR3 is TGTGCCAGCAGTTATGAGAGGAGCCTGGGCAATGAGCAGTTCTTC.

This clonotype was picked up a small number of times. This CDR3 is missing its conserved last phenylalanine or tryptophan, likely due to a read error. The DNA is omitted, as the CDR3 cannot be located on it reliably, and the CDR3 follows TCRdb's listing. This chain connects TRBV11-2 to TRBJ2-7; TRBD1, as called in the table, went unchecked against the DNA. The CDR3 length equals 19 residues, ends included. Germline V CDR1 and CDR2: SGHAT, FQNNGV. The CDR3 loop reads CASSLRSTGLPEDGYTFGS.

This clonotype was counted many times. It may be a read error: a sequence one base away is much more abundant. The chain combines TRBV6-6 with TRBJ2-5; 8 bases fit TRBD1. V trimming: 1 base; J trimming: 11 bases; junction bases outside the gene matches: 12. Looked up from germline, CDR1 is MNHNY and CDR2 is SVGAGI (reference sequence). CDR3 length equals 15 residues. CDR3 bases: TGTGCCAGCAGTTACTTGGGGACAGGAACTAATGAGCAGTACTTC. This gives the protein CASSYLGTGTNEQYF.

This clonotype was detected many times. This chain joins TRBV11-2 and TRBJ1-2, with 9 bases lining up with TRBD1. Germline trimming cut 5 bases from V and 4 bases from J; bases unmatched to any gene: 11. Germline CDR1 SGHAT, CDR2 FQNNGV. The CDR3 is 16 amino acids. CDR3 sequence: CASSPRGTGQGYGYTF. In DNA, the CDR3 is TGTGCCAGCAGCCCGAGGGGGACGGGACAGGGCTATGGCTACACCTTC.

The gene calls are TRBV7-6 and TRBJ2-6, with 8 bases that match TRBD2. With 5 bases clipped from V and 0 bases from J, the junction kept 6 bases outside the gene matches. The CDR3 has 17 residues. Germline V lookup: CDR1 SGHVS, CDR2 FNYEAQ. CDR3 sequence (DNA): TGTGCCAGCAGCACCGGGACTAGAACCTCTGGGGCCAACGTCCTGACTTTC. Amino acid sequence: CASSTGTRTSGANVLTF.

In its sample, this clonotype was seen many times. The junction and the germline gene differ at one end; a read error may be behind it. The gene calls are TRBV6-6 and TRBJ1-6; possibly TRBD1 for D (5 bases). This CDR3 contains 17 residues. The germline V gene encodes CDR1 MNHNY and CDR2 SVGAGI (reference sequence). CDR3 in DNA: TGTGCCAGCAGTTACTCTTCCAGGGCCGGGCTTAATTCACCCCTCCACTTC. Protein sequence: CASSYSSRAGLNSPLHF.

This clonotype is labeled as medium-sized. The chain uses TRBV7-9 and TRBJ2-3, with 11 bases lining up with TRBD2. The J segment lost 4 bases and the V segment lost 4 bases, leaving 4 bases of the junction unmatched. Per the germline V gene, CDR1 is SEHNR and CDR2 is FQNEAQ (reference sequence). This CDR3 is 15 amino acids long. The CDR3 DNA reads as TGTGCCAGCAGCTATACTAGCGGGAGTTCAGATACGCAGTATTTT. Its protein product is CASSYTSGSSDTQYF. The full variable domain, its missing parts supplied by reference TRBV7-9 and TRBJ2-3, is DTGVSQNPRHKITKRGQNVTFRCDPISEHNRLYWYRQTLGQGPEFLTYFQNEAQLEKSRLLSDRFSAERPKGSFSTLEIQRTEQGDSAMYLCASSYTSGSSDTQYFGPGTRLTVL.

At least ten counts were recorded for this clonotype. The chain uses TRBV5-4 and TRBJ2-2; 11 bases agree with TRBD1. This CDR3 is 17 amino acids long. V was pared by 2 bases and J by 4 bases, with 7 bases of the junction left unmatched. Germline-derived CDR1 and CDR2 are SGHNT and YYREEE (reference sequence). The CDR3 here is CASSFGPGTGGTGELFF. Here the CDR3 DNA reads TGTGCCAGCAGCTTTGGACCCGGGACAGGGGGCACCGGGGAGCTGTTTTTT.

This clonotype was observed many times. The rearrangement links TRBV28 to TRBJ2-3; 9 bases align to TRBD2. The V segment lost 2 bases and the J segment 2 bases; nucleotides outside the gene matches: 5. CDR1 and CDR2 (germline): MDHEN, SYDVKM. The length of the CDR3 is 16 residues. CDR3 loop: CASSLAGGPSTDTQYF. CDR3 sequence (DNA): TGTGCCAGCAGTTTAGCGGGAGGGCCATCCACAGATACGCAGTATTTT.

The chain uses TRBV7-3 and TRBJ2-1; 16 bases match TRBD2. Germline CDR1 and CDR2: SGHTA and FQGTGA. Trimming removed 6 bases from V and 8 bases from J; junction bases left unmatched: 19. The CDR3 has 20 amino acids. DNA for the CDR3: TGTGCCAGCAGTAGAAGGGGGGGACTAGCGGGGGGGAAATGGACGCATGAGCAGTTCTTC. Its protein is CASSRRGGLAGGKWTHEQFF.

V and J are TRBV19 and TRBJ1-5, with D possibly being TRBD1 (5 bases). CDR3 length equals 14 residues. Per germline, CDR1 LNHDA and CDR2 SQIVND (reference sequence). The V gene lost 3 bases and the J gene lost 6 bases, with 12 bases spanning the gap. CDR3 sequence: CASSIGAGAQPQHF. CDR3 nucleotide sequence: TGTGCCAGTAGTATTGGGGCGGGCGCTCAGCCCCAGCATTTT.

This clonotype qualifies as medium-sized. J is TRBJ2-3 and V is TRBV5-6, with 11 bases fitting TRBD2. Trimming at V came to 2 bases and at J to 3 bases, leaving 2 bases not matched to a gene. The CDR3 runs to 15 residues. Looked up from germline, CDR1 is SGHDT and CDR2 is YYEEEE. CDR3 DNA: TGTGCCAGCAGCTTTAGCGGGAGGGTAACAGATACGCAGTATTTT. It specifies CASSFSGRVTDTQYF.

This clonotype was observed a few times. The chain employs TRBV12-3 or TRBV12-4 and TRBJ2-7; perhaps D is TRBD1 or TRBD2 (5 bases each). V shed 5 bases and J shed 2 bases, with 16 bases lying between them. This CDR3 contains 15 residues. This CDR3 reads CASSNLRDGTYEQYF. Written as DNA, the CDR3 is TGTGCCAGCAGTAACCTCCGGGACGGGACCTACGAGCAGTACTTC.

The CDR3 sequence is CALRSAGTSYEQFF. CDR3 sequence (DNA): TGTGCTCTCCGTTCAGCGGGCACGTCCTATGAGCAGTTCTTC. This chain joins TRBV6-5 and TRBJ1-1; D is possibly TRBD2 (6 bases). The end of the DNA is better explained by TRBJ2-1, so the J call may be wrong. The CDR3 runs 14 residues. The V gene's germline CDR1 is MNHEY and CDR2 SVGAGI.

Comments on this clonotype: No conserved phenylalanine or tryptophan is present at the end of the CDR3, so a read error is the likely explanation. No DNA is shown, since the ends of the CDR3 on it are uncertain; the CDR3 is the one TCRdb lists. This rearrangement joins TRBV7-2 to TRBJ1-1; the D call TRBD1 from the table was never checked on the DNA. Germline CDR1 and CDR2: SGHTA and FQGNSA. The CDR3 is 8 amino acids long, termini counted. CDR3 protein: CASSPRYR.

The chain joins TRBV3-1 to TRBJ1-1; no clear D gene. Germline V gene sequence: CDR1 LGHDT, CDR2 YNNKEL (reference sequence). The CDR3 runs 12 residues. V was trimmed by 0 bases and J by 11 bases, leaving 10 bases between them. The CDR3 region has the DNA TGTGCCAGCAGCCAAGATAGCCGACCGGCTTTCTTT. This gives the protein CASSQDSRPAFF.

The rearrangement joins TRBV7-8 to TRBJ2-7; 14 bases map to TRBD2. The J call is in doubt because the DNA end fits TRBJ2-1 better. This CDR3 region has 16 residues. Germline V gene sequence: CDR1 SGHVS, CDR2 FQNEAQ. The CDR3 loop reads CASRSPGLAGDNEQFF. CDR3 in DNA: TGTGCCAGCAGGTCACCGGGACTAGCGGGAGACAATGAGCAGTTCTTC.

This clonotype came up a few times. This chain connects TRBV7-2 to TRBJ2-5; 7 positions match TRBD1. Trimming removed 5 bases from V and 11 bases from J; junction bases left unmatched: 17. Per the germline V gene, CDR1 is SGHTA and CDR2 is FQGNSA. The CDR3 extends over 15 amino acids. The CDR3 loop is CASSRGKGANSWQYF. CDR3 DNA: TGTGCCAGCAGCCGCGGAAAGGGGGCAAATTCCTGGCAGTACTTC.